This T cell receptor beta chain was sequenced in a study of patients and donors after allogeneic stem cell transplantation. Each CDR3 protein gets one entry after TCRdb re-called the RT-PCR reads with MiXCR. The top ten hold 5% to 7.5% of the sample, which has 920,000 or so distinct CDR3 sequences, under 20% seen once. This clonotype occurred a few times. CDR1 and CDR2 from the germline V gene are DFQATT and SNEGSKA (reference sequence). The CDR3 has 12 amino acids. With 3 bases removed from V and 7 bases from J, the gap between germline ends came to 10 bases. The V call is TRBV20-1, the J call TRBJ2-1; D not certain. The sequence was obtained from a human donor who was either an allogeneic HSCT recipient or a stem cell or donor lymphocyte infusion donor (not recorded which). It is not recorded whose cells these are; they may come from a transplant donor. Sequencing was carried out using blood, either unsorted or a sorted T cell fraction (not recorded which). In DNA form, the CDR3 reads TGCAGTGCTAGTCGCTCGGAGAATGAGCAGTTCTTC. Its protein is CSASRSENEQFF.